The 20 T cell receptor beta chains given below trace back to one sample, sequenced in a study of blood T cells in healthy people across ages. A sample-barcoded 5' primer and a J-beta primer mix were used in a second PCR of roughly 7 to 12 cycles. TCRdb re-analysed the 5' RACE reads in MiXCR, keeping a single row per CDR3 protein. The data hold 790,000 or so distinct CDR3 sequences, with roughly 50% observed a single time. What was sequenced was blood. These receptor sequences come from a man aged 40-50 years in good health.

This clonotype was counted between two and nine times. The genes are TRBV29-1 and TRBJ2-1; D remains ambiguous. Per the germline V gene, CDR1 is SQVTM and CDR2 is ANQGSEA. The CDR3 is 11 amino acids. Trimming stripped 4 bases from V and 5 bases from J, with 6 bases between. CDR3 DNA sequence: TGCAGCGTTGGATCCCACAATGAGCAGTTCTTC. Translating it yields CSVGSHNEQFF.

This clonotype was seen a single time. At one boundary the junction diverges from the germline segment, which might be a read error. V gene TRBV29-1 combines with J gene TRBJ1-4; D not resolved. The length of the CDR3 is 14 residues. Germline V CDR1 and CDR2: SQVTM, ANQGSEA. In DNA form, the CDR3 reads TGCGCTGGAGAGGGCTCTGCAACTAATGAAGAACTGTTTTTT. Translated, it gives CAGEGSATNEELFF.

The chain uses TRBV7-6 and TRBJ2-7; D is possibly TRBD1 or TRBD2 (5 bases each). The CDR3 length is 18 residues. V was trimmed by 1 base and J by 1 base, leaving 20 bases between them. CDR1 is SGHVS, CDR2 FNYEAQ, per germline. The CDR3 here is CASSLEGPTPLGSYEQYF. The CDR3 DNA reads as TGTGCCAGCAGCTTAGAGGGACCCACTCCCCTGGGGTCCTACGAGCAGTACTTC. Complete variable domain (other parts from reference TRBV7-6 and TRBJ2-7): GAGVSQSPRYKVTKRGQDVALRCDPISGHVSLYWYRQALGQGPEFLTYFNYEAQQDKSGLPNDRFSAERPEGSISTLTIQRTEQRDSAMYRCASSLEGPTPLGSYEQYFGPGTRLTVT.

This clonotype was recorded only once. V usage is TRBV20-1 and J usage is TRBJ2-3; D uncertain. The CDR3 extends over 14 amino acids. The V gene lost 6 bases and the J gene lost 0 bases, with 13 bases spanning the gap. Germline-derived CDR1 and CDR2 are DFQATT and SNEGSKA (reference sequence). Here the CDR3 reads CSAAGGMSTDTQYF. The DNA for the CDR3 is TGCAGTGCAGCAGGCGGAATGAGCACAGATACGCAGTATTTT.

This clonotype has a single count. At one of its ends the junction is not consistent with the germline gene, which may arise from a read error. V gene TRBV6-1 combines with J gene TRBJ2-6; D call uncertain. Germline values: CDR1 MNHNS, CDR2 SASEGT. This CDR3 contains 15 residues. The CDR3: CASSEEGAGANVLTF. CDR3 bases: TGTGCCAGCAGCGAAGAAGGCGCCGGGGCCAACGTCCTGACTTTC.

The chain uses TRBV14 and TRBJ1-2; D ambiguous. The CDR3 length is 15 residues. Germline CDR1 is SGHDN and CDR2 is FVKESK. Deletions cut 0 bases from V and 4 bases from J, with 12 bases between. CDR3 sequence reads: CASSQDVSESYGYTF. In DNA form, the CDR3 reads TGTGCCAGCAGCCAAGATGTGTCAGAATCCTATGGCTACACCTTC.

This clonotype was picked up one time. The chain carries TRBV4-2 and TRBJ2-2; D is unresolved. The germline V gene encodes CDR1 LGHNA and CDR2 YNFKEQ. Trimming left V 2 bases short and J 4 bases short, with 11 bases between. CDR3 length: 15 residues. CDR3 sequence (DNA): TGTGCCAGCAGCCAAAGGCGCCTGAGCACCGGGGAGCTGTTTTTT. It codes for CASSQRRLSTGELFF.

V gene TRBV6-6 combines with J gene TRBJ2-1, with TRBD2 matching over 7 bases. The junction had 6 bases not matched to a gene; V was cut back by 5 bases and J by 8 bases. CDR3 length: 13 amino acids. Germline CDR1 MNHNY, CDR2 SVGAGI (reference sequence). The CDR3 region has the DNA TGTGCCAGCAGTATGTCTAGCGGTTATGAGCAGTTCTTC. It specifies CASSMSSGYEQFF.

The V and J genes are TRBV9 and TRBJ2-1; 8 nucleotides agree with TRBD2. Per the germline V gene, CDR1 is SGDLS and CDR2 is YYNGEE. V lost 6 bases, J lost 9 bases, and 14 bases stayed unmatched. CDR3 length equals 15 residues. CDR3 region: CASTWAGTRGSEQFF. The CDR3 DNA follows: TGTGCCAGCACCTGGGCCGGGACTAGAGGGAGTGAGCAGTTCTTC.

The table lists this clonotype with a count of one. J is TRBJ2-2 and V is TRBV27; the D call may be TRBD1 or TRBD2 (5 bases each). The germline gives CDR1 MNHEY, CDR2 SMNVEV (reference sequence). The CDR3 runs 19 residues. V dropped 7 bases and J dropped 5 bases, with 29 bases sitting between them. Written as DNA, the CDR3 is TGTGCCAGCACCAAAACTCCGGGACGGTCCCTTCGGAATACCGGGGAGCTGTTTTTT. It encodes CASTKTPGRSLRNTGELFF.

The J gene is TRBJ2-3, the V gene TRBV11-2; the D gene is possibly TRBD2 (6 bases). Trimming pared 5 bases from V and 1 base from J, leaving 19 bases between. Germline V gene lookup returns CDR1 SGHAT and CDR2 FQNNGV. There are 17 residues in the CDR3. The CDR3 region has the DNA TGTGCCAGCAGCCCACTGGCGGACTACCGACGCACAGATACGCAGTATTTT. Its protein product is CASSPLADYRRTDTQYF.

This rearrangement joins TRBV3-1 to TRBJ2-7; 8 bases are shared with TRBD1. The V gene's germline CDR1 is LGHDT and CDR2 YNNKEL (reference sequence). The CDR3 extends over 14 amino acids. V lost 4 bases to trimming and J lost 7 bases; unmatched junction nucleotides: 9. This chain's CDR3 is CASSPPQGAREQYF. The CDR3 bases are TGTGCCAGCAGCCCTCCCCAGGGGGCGAGGGAGCAGTACTTC.

This clonotype has at least ten counts. This chain connects TRBV7-2 to TRBJ2-3, with 11 bases aligning to TRBD2. Trimming took 0 bases from V and 4 from J; bases not matched to a gene: 0. CDR3 length: 15 residues. Germline V lookup: CDR1 SGHTA, CDR2 FQGNSA. CDR3 DNA sequence: TGTGCCAGCAGCTTAGCGGGACTAGCGGCAGATACGCAGTATTTT. It codes for CASSLAGLAADTQYF.

The J gene is TRBJ1-1, the V gene TRBV7-9; no clear D gene. This CDR3 has 12 amino acids. V lost 8 bases and J lost 8, with 15 bases in between. CDR1 and CDR2 (germline): SEHNR, FQNEAQ (reference sequence). CDR3 DNA sequence: TGTGCCAGCCTCTCTAACTTCTGGGAAGCTTTCTTT. Translated: CASLSNFWEAFF.

About this clonotype: An end of the junction does not agree with germline; a read error may underlie this. This sequence joins TRBV18 and TRBJ2-5; D might be TRBD1 (6 bases). The J call is uncertain, as TRBJ2-7 better fits the DNA end. From germline, CDR1 is KGHSH and CDR2 LQKENI. The CDR3 consists of 18 residues. CDR3 in DNA: TGTGCCAGCTCTCGCACAAGCTCAGGGGTTGTGGGCTCCTGCGAGCAGTACTTC. Its protein product is CASSRTSSGVVGSCEQYF.

The chain is built from TRBV7-3 and TRBJ2-3; a weak D match, TRBD2 (7 bases). V was clipped by 5 bases and J by 4 bases, with 13 bases between them. The CDR3 is made up of 14 amino acids. Germline assignment: CDR1 SGHTA and CDR2 FQGTGA. CDR3 coding DNA: TGTGCCAGCAGCGGGGGCGGGAGCGCAGATACGCAGTATTTT. Residues: CASSGGGSADTQYF.

This chain links TRBV3-1 with TRBJ2-5, with TRBD2 identical over 9 bases. Germline V CDR1 and CDR2: LGHDT, YNNKEL (reference sequence). Germline trimming cut 1 base from V and 5 bases from J; bases unmatched to any gene: 11. The CDR3 covers 17 residues. This chain's CDR3 is CASSQAVLAGVSETQYF. The CDR3, as DNA: TGTGCCAGCAGCCAAGCTGTGTTAGCGGGAGTTAGTGAGACCCAGTACTTC.

The chain has TRBV6-1 and TRBJ2-1; D possibly uses TRBD1 or TRBD2 (5 bases each). Germline V gives CDR1 MNHNS, CDR2 SASEGT. V lost 6 bases and J 9 bases, leaving 12 bases between the germline ends. The CDR3 has 12 amino acids. The CDR3 is CASSPLGVEQFF. In nucleotides, the CDR3 is TGTGCCAGCAGCCCACTAGGGGTTGAGCAGTTCTTC.

The chain has TRBV7-3 and TRBJ2-3; either TRBD1 or TRBD2 may fit D (5 bases each). Trimming shortened V by 5 bases and J by 6 bases, and 15 bases separated the two germline ends. The CDR3 totals 14 residues. Germline CDR1 reads SGHTA; CDR2 reads FQGTGA. CDR3 DNA: TGTGCCAGCAGCCCAGCAGGGACCTTTGATACGCAGTATTTT. This encodes CASSPAGTFDTQYF.

The chain carries TRBV5-1 and TRBJ2-7, with TRBD1 matching 8 bases. The CDR3 spans 14 residues. V lost 4 bases to trimming and J lost 7 bases; unmatched junction nucleotides: 10. Germline V gene lookup returns CDR1 SGHRS and CDR2 YFSETQ. This CDR3 reads CASSPSGQANEQYF. The CDR3 region has the DNA TGCGCCAGCAGCCCATCGGGACAGGCCAATGAGCAGTACTTC.